The subject of this entry is one T cell receptor beta chain. Its antigen is not known. CDR1 MDHEN and CDR2 SYDVKM come from the germline V gene. The CDR3 totals 14 residues. V shed 3 bases and J shed 7 bases, with 13 bases lying between them. Indicated time point: week 11, during vaccination. Each vaccine dose was 300 ug of mutant IDH1 20-mer peptide, with topical imiquimod. In every donor, the tumor was a new WHO grade 3 or 4 IDH1-mutant, ATRX-lost astrocytoma. The assay was immunoSEQ multiplex PCR, and TCRdb's table has in-frame clones only and misses some. There are 50,000 to 75,000 clones in the sample; 80% occur only once, and 5% to 6.5% lies in the top ten. This specimen belongs to a study of a mutant IDH1 vaccine in newly diagnosed glioma. Study context: Pretreatment consisted of radiotherapy, temozolomide, or both, with most receiving both. General study findings and limits: Vaccine-induced immune responses occurred in approximately 93% of patients.

The starting material was PBMCs, obtained from a glioma patient whose treatment included an IDH1 peptide vaccine. This TCR came from a man aged 50 to 60 with glioma. This chain uses TRBV28 with TRBJ1-5; D uncertain. The CDR3 nucleotides read TGTGCCAGCAGTTTGAGAGGGCTGGGGCAGCCCCAGCATTTT. It is translated as CASSLRGLGQPQHF.